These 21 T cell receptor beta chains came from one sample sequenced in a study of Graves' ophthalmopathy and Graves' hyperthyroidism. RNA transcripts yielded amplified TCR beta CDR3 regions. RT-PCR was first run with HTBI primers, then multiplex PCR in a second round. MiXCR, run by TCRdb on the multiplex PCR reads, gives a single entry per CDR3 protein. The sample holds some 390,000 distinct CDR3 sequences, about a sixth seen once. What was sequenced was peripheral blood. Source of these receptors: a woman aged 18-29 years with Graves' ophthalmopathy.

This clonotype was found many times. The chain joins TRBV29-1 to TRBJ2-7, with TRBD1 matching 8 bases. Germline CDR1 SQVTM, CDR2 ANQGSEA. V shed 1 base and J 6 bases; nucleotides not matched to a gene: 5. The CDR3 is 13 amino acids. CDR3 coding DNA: TGCAGCGTTGAAGGGGGACAGGCCTTCGAGCAGTACTTC. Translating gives CSVEGGQAFEQYF.

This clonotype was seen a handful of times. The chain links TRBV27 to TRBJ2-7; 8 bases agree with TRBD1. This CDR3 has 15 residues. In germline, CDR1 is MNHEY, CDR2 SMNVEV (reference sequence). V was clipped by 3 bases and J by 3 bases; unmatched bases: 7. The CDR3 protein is CASSFAQGAYYEQYF. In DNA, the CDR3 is TGTGCCAGCAGTTTCGCGCAGGGGGCTTACTACGAGCAGTACTTC.

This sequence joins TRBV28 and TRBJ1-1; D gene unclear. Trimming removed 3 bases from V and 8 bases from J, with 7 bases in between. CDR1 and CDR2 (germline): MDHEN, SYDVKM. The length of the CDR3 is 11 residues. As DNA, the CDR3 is TGTGCCAGCAGTTTTCGGGTGGAAGCTTTCTTT. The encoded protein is CASSFRVEAFF.

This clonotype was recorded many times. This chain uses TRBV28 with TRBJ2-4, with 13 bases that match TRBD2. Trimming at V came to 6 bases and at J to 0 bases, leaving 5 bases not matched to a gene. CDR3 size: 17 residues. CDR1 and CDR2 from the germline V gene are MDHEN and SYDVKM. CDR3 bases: TGTGCCAGCAGCTCGGGACTAGCGGGAATAGCCAAAAACATTCAGTACTTC. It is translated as CASSSGLAGIAKNIQYF.

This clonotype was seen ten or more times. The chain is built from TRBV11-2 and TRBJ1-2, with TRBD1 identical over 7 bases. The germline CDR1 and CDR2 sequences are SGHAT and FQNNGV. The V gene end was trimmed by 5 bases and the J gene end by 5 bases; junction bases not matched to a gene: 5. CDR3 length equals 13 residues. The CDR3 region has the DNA TGTGCCAGCAGCCCAGGACAGGAGTATGGCTACACCTTC. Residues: CASSPGQEYGYTF.

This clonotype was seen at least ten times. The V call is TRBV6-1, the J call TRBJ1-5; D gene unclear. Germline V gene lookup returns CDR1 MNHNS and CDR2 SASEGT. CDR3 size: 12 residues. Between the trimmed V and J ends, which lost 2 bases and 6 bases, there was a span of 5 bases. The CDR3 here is CASSEHVQPQHF. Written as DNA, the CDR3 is TGTGCCAGCAGTGAACATGTTCAGCCCCAGCATTTT.

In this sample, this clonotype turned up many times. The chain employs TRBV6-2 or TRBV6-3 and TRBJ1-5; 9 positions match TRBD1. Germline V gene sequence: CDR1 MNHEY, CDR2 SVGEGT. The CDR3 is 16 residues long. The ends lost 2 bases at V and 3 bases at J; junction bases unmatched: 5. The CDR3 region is CASSYEDRGFNQPQHF. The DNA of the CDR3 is TGTGCCAGCAGTTACGAGGACAGGGGATTCAATCAGCCCCAGCATTTT.

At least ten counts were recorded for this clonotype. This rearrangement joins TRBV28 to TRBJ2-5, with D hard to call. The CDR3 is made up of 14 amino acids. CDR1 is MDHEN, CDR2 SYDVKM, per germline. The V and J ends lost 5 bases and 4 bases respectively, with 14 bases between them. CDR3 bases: TGTGCCAGCAGTGGAATGACGGATCTAGAGACCCAGTACTTC. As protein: CASSGMTDLETQYF.

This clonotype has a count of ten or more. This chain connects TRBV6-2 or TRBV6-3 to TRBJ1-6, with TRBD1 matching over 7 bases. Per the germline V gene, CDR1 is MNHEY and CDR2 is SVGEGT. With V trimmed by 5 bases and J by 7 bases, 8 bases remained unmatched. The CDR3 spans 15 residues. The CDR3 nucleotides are TGTGCCAGCAGTCCCGATCCGGGACAGAATTCACCCCTCCACTTT. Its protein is CASSPDPGQNSPLHF.

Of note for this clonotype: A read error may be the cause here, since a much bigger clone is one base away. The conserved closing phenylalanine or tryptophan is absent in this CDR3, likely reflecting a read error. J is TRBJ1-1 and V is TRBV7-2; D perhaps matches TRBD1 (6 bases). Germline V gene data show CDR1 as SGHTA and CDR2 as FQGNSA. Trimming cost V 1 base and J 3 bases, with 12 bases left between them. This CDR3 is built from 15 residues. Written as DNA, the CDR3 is TGTGCCAGCAGCTTAGGCTACAGGGTTTACACTGAAGCTTTCTCT. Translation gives CASSLGYRVYTEAFS.

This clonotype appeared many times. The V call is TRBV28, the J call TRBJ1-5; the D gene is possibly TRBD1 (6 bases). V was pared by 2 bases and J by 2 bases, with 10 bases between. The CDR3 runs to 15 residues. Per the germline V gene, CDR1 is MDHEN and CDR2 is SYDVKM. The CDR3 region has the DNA TGTGCCAGCAGTTTAGGGGGCTTGGGCAATCAGCCCCAGCATTTT. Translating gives CASSLGGLGNQPQHF. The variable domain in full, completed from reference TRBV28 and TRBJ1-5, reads DVKVTQSSRYLVKRTGEKVFLECVQDMDHENMFWYRQDPGLGLRLIYFSYDVKMKEKGDIPEGYSVSREKKERFSLILESASTNQTSMYLCASSLGGLGNQPQHFGDGTRLSIL.

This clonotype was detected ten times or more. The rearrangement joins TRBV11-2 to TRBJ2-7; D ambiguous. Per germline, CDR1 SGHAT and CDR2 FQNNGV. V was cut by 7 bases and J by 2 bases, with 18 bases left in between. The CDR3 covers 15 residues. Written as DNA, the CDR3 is TGTGCCAGCACCGAGAGCCGACACCGGACCTACGAGCAGTACTTC. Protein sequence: CASTESRHRTYEQYF.

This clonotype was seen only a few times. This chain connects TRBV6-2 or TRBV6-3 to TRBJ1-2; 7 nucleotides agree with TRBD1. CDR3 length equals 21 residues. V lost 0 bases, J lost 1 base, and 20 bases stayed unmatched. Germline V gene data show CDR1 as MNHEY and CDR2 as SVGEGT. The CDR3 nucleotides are TGTGCCAGCAGTTACTCGTGGGCGACCCGGGACAGCATTCTTTTTAACTATGGCTACACCTTC. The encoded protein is CASSYSWATRDSILFNYGYTF.

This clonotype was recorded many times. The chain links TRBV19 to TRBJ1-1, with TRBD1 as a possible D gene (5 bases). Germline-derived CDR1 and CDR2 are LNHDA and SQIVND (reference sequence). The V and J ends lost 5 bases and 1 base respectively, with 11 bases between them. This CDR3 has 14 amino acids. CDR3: CASSYRGGNTEAFF. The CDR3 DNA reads TGTGCCAGTAGTTATCGGGGGGGGAACACTGAAGCTTTCTTT.

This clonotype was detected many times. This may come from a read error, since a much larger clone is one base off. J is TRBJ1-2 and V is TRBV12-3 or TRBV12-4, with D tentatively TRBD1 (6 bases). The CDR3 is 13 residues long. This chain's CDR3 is CACSLGGLHGYTF. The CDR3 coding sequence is TGTGCCTGCAGTTTAGGGGGGCTTCATGGCTACACCTTC.

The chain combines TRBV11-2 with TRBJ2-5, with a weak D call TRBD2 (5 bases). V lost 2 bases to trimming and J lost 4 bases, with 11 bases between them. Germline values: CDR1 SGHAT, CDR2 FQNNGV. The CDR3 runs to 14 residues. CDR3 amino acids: CASSLWVDSETQYF. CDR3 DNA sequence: TGTGCCAGCAGCTTATGGGTGGACTCAGAGACCCAGTACTTC.

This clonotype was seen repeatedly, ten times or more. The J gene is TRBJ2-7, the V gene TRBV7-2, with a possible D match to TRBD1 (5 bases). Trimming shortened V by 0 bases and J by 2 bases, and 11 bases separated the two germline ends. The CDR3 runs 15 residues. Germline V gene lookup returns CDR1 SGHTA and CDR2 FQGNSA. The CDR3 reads CASSLAGVLTYEQYF. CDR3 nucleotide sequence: TGTGCCAGCAGCTTAGCAGGGGTCCTTACCTACGAGCAGTACTTC.

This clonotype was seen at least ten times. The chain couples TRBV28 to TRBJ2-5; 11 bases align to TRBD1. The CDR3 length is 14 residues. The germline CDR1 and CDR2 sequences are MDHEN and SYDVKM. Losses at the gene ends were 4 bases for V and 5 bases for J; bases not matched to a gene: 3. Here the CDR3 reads CASSSGQGAETQYF. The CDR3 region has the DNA TGTGCCAGCAGTTCAGGACAGGGGGCTGAGACCCAGTACTTC. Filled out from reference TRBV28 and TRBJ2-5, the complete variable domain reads DVKVTQSSRYLVKRTGEKVFLECVQDMDHENMFWYRQDPGLGLRLIYFSYDVKMKEKGDIPEGYSVSREKKERFSLILESASTNQTSMYLCASSSGQGAETQYFGPGTRLLVL.

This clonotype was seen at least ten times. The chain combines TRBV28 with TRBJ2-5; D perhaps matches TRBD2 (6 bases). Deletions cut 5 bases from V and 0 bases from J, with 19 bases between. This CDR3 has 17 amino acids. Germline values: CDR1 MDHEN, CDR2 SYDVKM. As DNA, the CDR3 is TGTGCCAGCAGTCCGGGACTCCACACTCTAAACCAAGAGACCCAGTACTTC. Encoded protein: CASSPGLHTLNQETQYF. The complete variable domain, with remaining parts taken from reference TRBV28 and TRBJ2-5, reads DVKVTQSSRYLVKRTGEKVFLECVQDMDHENMFWYRQDPGLGLRLIYFSYDVKMKEKGDIPEGYSVSREKKERFSLILESASTNQTSMYLCASSPGLHTLNQETQYFGPGTRLLVL.

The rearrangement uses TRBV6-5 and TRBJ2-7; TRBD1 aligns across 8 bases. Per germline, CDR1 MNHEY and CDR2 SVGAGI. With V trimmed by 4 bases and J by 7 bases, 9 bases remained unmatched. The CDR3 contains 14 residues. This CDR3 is CASSLTGGSAEQYF. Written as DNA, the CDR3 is TGTGCCAGCAGTTTAACAGGGGGGTCGGCAGAGCAGTACTTC.

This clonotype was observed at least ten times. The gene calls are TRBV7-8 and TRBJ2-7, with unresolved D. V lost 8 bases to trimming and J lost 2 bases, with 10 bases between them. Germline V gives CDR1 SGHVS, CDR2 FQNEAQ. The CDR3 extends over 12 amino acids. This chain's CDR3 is CASEGHPYEQYF. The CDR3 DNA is TGTGCCAGCGAAGGGCACCCCTACGAGCAGTACTTC.